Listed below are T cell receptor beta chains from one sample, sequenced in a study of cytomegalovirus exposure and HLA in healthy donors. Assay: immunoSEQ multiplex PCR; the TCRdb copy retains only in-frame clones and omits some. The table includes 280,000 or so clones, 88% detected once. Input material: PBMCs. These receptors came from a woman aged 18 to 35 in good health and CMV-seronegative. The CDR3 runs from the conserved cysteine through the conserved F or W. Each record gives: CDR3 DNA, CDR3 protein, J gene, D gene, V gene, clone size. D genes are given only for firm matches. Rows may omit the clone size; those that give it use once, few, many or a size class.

DNA: TGTGCCAGCAGCCCGAACCTAGGGGACATTCAGTACTTC
CDR3: CASSPNLGDIQYF
J: TRBJ2-4
D: NA
V: TRBV11-3
size: NA

DNA: TGTGCCAGCAGCCAAGTCTTTGGGACAGGGGGCGGCTACACCTTC
CDR3: CASSQVFGTGGGYTF
J: TRBJ1-2
D: TRBD1
V: TRBV14
size: NA

DNA: TGTGCCTGGACGGCTAGCGGGATATACAATGAGCAGTTCTTC
CDR3: CAWTASGIYNEQFF
J: TRBJ2-1
D: TRBD2
V: TRBV30
size: NA

DNA: TGCGCCACCGTGGACAGGGCCCTCAATCAGCCCCAGCATTTT
CDR3: CATVDRALNQPQHF
J: TRBJ1-5
D: TRBD1
V: TRBV10-2
size: NA

DNA: TGCAGCGTCCAGACTAGCGGGAGGGGGGGGACCCAGTACTTC
CDR3: CSVQTSGRGGTQYF
J: TRBJ2-5
D: TRBD2
V: TRBV29-1
size: NA

DNA: TGTGCCAGCAGCGTAGACGGTACCGCCAATCAGCCCCAGCATTTT
CDR3: CASSVDGTANQPQHF
J: TRBJ1-5
D: NA
V: TRBV9
size: NA

DNA: TGTGCCAGCAGCTTAGACAGGGGCACAGATACGCAGTATTTT
CDR3: CASSLDRGTDTQYF
J: TRBJ2-3
D: NA
V: TRBV11-2
size: NA

DNA: TGTGCCTGGGGGACTAGCAGGAACACCGGGGAGCTGTTTTTT
CDR3: CAWGTSRNTGELFF
J: TRBJ2-2
D: TRBD2
V: TRBV30
size: once

DNA: TGTGCCAGCAGTACTGCGGGACAGTATCTGAATGAGCAGTTCTTC
CDR3: CASSTAGQYLNEQFF
J: TRBJ2-1
D: NA
V: TRBV27
size: NA

DNA: TGCGCCAGCAGCCTCCAGACGAACACCGGGGAGCTGTTTTTT
CDR3: CASSLQTNTGELFF
J: TRBJ2-2
D: NA
V: TRBV5-1
size: NA

DNA: TGTGCCAGTAGTACGGACGGGAGGCCGGTTCAGCCCCAGCATTTT
CDR3: CASSTDGRPVQPQHF
J: TRBJ1-5
D: NA
V: TRBV19
size: once

DNA: TGTGCCAGCAGACCGAAGTGGGCCACTGAAGCTTTCTTT
CDR3: CASRPKWATEAFF
J: TRBJ1-1
D: NA
V: TRBV28
size: NA

DNA: TGTGCCAGCAGTGGGCAGGGGCAGCCCCAGCATTTT
CDR3: CASSGQGQPQHF
J: TRBJ1-5
D: NA
V: TRBV2
size: once

DNA: TGCGCCAGCAGCAGAGAGGCCCATAACTACGAGCAGTACTTC
CDR3: CASSREAHNYEQYF
J: TRBJ2-7
D: NA
V: TRBV5-1
size: NA

DNA: TGTGCCAGCAGCTTAGATCCGGGGGGTTGGGCTAGCACAGATACGCAGTATTTT
CDR3: CASSLDPGGWASTDTQYF
J: TRBJ2-3
D: TRBD2
V: TRBV7-2
size: NA

DNA: TGTGCCAGCAGCTGGACTAGCGGGAGGGCTGGGGAGACCCAGTACTTC
CDR3: CASSWTSGRAGETQYF
J: TRBJ2-5
D: TRBD2
V: TRBV5-8
size: NA

DNA: TGTGCCAGCGGAAGAGGGCCACCCCTCCACTTT
CDR3: CASGRGPPLHF
J: TRBJ1-6
D: NA
V: TRBV2
size: NA

DNA: TGTGCCAGCAGCCGTACCGGGACAAGTAACACCGGGGAGCTGTTTTTT
CDR3: CASSRTGTSNTGELFF
J: TRBJ2-2
D: NA
V: TRBV5-4
size: once

DNA: TGTGCCAGCATCTATGCCCCGGGAGGGGTTTTCGGCACTGAAGCTTTCTTT
CDR3: CASIYAPGGVFGTEAFF
J: TRBJ1-1
D: NA
V: TRBV7-9
size: NA

DNA: TGTGCCAGCAGCCAAGTTGGAACTAGCGGGAGTCATCGGCGTGGCGCCTACGAGCAGTACTTC
CDR3: CASSQVGTSGSHRRGAYEQYF
J: TRBJ2-7
D: TRBD2
V: TRBV14
size: NA

DNA: TGCGCCAGCAGCTTAGCATGGTCTTCGAACACCGGGGAGCTGTTTTTT
CDR3: CASSLAWSSNTGELFF
J: TRBJ2-2
D: NA
V: TRBV4-1
size: NA

DNA: TGTGCCAGCAGCGTAAGGACTAGCGGTGCGAACACCGGGGAGCTGTTTTTT
CDR3: CASSVRTSGANTGELFF
J: TRBJ2-2
D: TRBD2
V: TRBV9
size: NA

DNA: NA
CDR3: CASSSSTGAYEQYF
J: TRBJ2-7
D: NA
V: TRBV6-5
size: NA

DNA: TGTGCCAGCAGCTTAGGACGACTAGCGGGGAACTACGAGCAGTACTTC
CDR3: CASSLGRLAGNYEQYF
J: TRBJ2-7
D: TRBD2
V: TRBV11-2
size: few

DNA: TGTGCCAGCAGCCAGCGACTAACGGGCGCGAGAACCGGGGAGCTGTTTTTT
CDR3: CASSQRLTGARTGELFF
J: TRBJ2-2
D: NA
V: TRBV14
size: once

DNA: TGCGCCAGCCATAGCGGGACAGATACGCAGTATTTT
CDR3: CASHSGTDTQYF
J: TRBJ2-3
D: TRBD2
V: TRBV5-1
size: NA

DNA: TGCGCCAGCAGCTTGGGTGGGGCTAGCACAGATACGCAGTATTTT
CDR3: CASSLGGASTDTQYF
J: TRBJ2-3
D: NA
V: TRBV5-1
size: NA

DNA: TGTGCCAGCAGTTTGGGAGTTACGGGGGCGGGAGCTAGCACAGATACGCAGTATTTT
CDR3: CASSLGVTGAGASTDTQYF
J: TRBJ2-3
D: NA
V: TRBV28
size: NA

DNA: TGTGCCAGCAGAAGAGGGCCGCCCCAACTTAATGAAAAACTGTTTTTT
CDR3: CASRRGPPQLNEKLFF
J: TRBJ1-4
D: NA
V: TRBV2
size: once

DNA: TGTGCCAGCAGTGGGAGACTGGGACAGGGTAACTATGGCTACACCTTC
CDR3: CASSGRLGQGNYGYTF
J: TRBJ1-2
D: TRBD1
V: TRBV6-1
size: NA

DNA: TGTGCCAGTAGCAGGACTAGCGGCATGGACAATGAGCAGTTCTTC
CDR3: CASSRTSGMDNEQFF
J: TRBJ2-1
D: TRBD2
V: TRBV19
size: NA

DNA: TGTGCCAGCAGTGAATCGAGTTATAGCAATCAGCCCCAGCATTTT
CDR3: CASSESSYSNQPQHF
J: TRBJ1-5
D: NA
V: TRBV6-1
size: few

DNA: TGTGCCAGCAGCTCCCCAACTCGGAACACCATATATTTT
CDR3: CASSSPTRNTIYF
J: TRBJ1-3
D: NA
V: TRBV5-6
size: NA

DNA: TGTGCCAGCAGGAAGACGATCCGGGACAGGGCCTACGAGCAGTACTTC
CDR3: CASRKTIRDRAYEQYF
J: TRBJ2-7
D: TRBD1
V: TRBV2
size: NA

DNA: TGTGCCAGCAAATCCCTCCCCAATGAGCAGTTCTTC
CDR3: CASKSLPNEQFF
J: TRBJ2-1
D: NA
V: TRBV5-6
size: NA

DNA: TGTGCCAGCAGCGTACGACAGCATCGAGAGCAGTACTTC
CDR3: CASSVRQHREQYF
J: TRBJ2-7
D: NA
V: TRBV11-3
size: NA

DNA: TGTGCCAGCAGCAAGCCGGGACTAGCCCTAGAGACCCAGTACTTC
CDR3: CASSKPGLALETQYF
J: TRBJ2-5
D: TRBD2
V: TRBV28
size: NA

DNA: TGCGCCAGCAGCCGCACCGTCGTAGCGGGAGGCCAGTACGAGCAGTACTTC
CDR3: CASSRTVVAGGQYEQYF
J: TRBJ2-7
D: TRBD2
V: TRBV4-1
size: NA

DNA: TGTGCCAGCAGTTACGGGGGCGGATTAACCACTGAAGCTTTCTTT
CDR3: CASSYGGGLTTEAFF
J: TRBJ1-1
D: NA
V: TRBV6-5
size: NA

DNA: TGTGCCAGCAGCGCTATGACAGCTGTAGAGACCCAGTACTTC
CDR3: CASSAMTAVETQYF
J: TRBJ2-5
D: NA
V: TRBV7-6
size: NA

DNA: TGTGCCAGCAGGGAACTAAAACAGAAATATCAGCCCCAGCATTTT
CDR3: CASRELKQKYQPQHF
J: TRBJ1-5
D: NA
V: TRBV6-1
size: NA

DNA: TGTGCCAGCAGCTTAGTTGGGCAAAAAGCTTTCTTT
CDR3: CASSLVGQKAFF
J: TRBJ1-1
D: NA
V: TRBV7-2
size: NA

DNA: TGTGCCAGTAGTATAGGGGGGGGTAGGATGAACACTGAAGCTTTCTTT
CDR3: CASSIGGGRMNTEAFF
J: TRBJ1-1
D: NA
V: TRBV19
size: NA

DNA: TGTGCCAGCAGCAAGGGCAGGGCGGACTATGGCTACACCTTC
CDR3: CASSKGRADYGYTF
J: TRBJ1-2
D: NA
V: TRBV28
size: few

DNA: TGTGCCAGCTCACAGCCGGGACTAGCTGTAAATGAGCAGTTCTTC
CDR3: CASSQPGLAVNEQFF
J: TRBJ2-1
D: TRBD2
V: TRBV18
size: NA

DNA: TGCGCCAGCAGCGCGGACAGGGAGGTCCGCGAGCAGTACTTC
CDR3: CASSADREVREQYF
J: TRBJ2-7
D: TRBD1
V: TRBV5-1
size: NA

DNA: TGTGCCAGCAGCTTACAACAGGGAAGCTCCTACGAGCAGTACTTC
CDR3: CASSLQQGSSYEQYF
J: TRBJ2-7
D: NA
V: TRBV7-8
size: NA

DNA: TGCGCCAGCAGCCAAGAGGTTTCCGGGGGTCGCACAGATACGCAGTATTTT
CDR3: CASSQEVSGGRTDTQYF
J: TRBJ2-3
D: NA
V: TRBV4-1
size: NA

DNA: TGTGCCAGCAGCTCCACCCTTGTAACCCGGGACACCCCAGAGCAGTACTTC
CDR3: CASSSTLVTRDTPEQYF
J: TRBJ2-7
D: NA
V: TRBV11-2
size: NA

DNA: TGTGCCAGCAGCCAAGACTGGCCCGGGACAAACCAGAGGAGCTCCTACGAGCAGTACTTC
CDR3: CASSQDWPGTNQRSSYEQYF
J: TRBJ2-7
D: NA
V: TRBV14
size: NA

DNA: TGTGCCAGCAGTAATCGAGCGGGGCTACAAGAGACCCAGTACTTC
CDR3: CASSNRAGLQETQYF
J: TRBJ2-5
D: TRBD2
V: TRBV6-5
size: few

DNA: TGTGCCAGTAGTCCCACTAGCGGGACGAACACCGGGGAGCTGTTTTTT
CDR3: CASSPTSGTNTGELFF
J: TRBJ2-2
D: TRBD2
V: TRBV19
size: NA

DNA: TGTGCCAGCAGTGAGGTCGTAGAGGGCCGCTCTGGAAACACCATATATTTT
CDR3: CASSEVVEGRSGNTIYF
J: TRBJ1-3
D: NA
V: TRBV2
size: NA

DNA: TGTGCCAGCAGCCGACCTAGCGGATCTTACAATGAGCAGTTCTTC
CDR3: CASSRPSGSYNEQFF
J: TRBJ2-1
D: TRBD2
V: TRBV6-6
size: NA